This T cell receptor beta chain was obtained from a study of early T cells in non-severe SARS-CoV-2 infection. TCRdb reanalysed the 5' RACE reads using MiXCR and keeps one entry per CDR3 protein. This table holds about 63,000 distinct CDR3 sequences, roughly 13% found once. This CDR3 has 16 residues. From germline, CDR1 is DFQATT and CDR2 SNEGSKA (reference sequence). V shed 2 bases, J shed 2 bases, and the junction held 8 bases outside the gene matches. This clonotype was picked up many times. The origin of this receptor is an adult who was a healthcare worker with PCR-confirmed SARS-CoV-2 infection or an uninfected control (not recorded which). The sequenced sample was whole blood. V and J are TRBV20-1 and TRBJ1-5, with TRBD1 matching over 8 bases. The CDR3, as DNA: TGCAGTGCTAGAACCCACAGGGGGTCGGGCAATCAGCCCCAGCATTTT. This encodes CSARTHRGSGNQPQHF.